The present TCR beta chain was sequenced within a study of radiation and T cells in renal cell carcinoma. Using immunoSEQ multiplex PCR, the repertoire was profiled, and TCRdb retains in-frame clones only, with some absent. The sample yields around 46,000 clones, about 80% seen once. Time point noted: baseline pretreatment blood. Treatment of the sample: 15 Gy SBRT to primary tumor, nephrectomy 4 weeks later. This CDR3 is built from 14 residues. V was pared by 4 bases and J by 5 bases, with 8 bases of the junction left unmatched. The germline V gene has CDR1 SGHNT and CDR2 YYREEE (reference sequence).

The input for sequencing was blood, taken from a patient whose treatment included radiotherapy and nephrectomy. The sequence came from a woman in her 70s with renal cell carcinoma. The chain carries TRBV5-4 and TRBJ1-2, with TRBD1 matching over 7 bases. DNA of the CDR3: TGTGCCAGCAGCGAGGGGACAGTTTTATATGGCTACACCTTC. Protein sequence: CASSEGTVLYGYTF.